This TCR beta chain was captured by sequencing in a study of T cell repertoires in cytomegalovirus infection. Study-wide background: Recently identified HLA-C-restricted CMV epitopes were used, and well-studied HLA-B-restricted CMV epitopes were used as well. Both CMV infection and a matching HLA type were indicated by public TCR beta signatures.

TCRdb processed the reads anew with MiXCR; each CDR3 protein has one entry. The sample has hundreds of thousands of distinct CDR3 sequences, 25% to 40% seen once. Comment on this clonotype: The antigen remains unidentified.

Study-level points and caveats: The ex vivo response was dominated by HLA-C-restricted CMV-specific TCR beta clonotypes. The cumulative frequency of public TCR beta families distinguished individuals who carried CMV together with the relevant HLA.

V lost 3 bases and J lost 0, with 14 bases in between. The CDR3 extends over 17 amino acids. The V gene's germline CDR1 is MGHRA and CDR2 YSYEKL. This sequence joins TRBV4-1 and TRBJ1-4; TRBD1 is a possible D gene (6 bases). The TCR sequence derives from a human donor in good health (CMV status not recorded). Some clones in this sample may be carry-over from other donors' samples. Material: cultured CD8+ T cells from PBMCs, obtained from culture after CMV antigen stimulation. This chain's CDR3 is CASSHYRVGATNEKLFF. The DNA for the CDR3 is TGCGCCAGCAGCCACTACAGGGTGGGTGCAACTAATGAAAAACTGTTTTTT.